The rows below give T cell receptor beta chains drawn from one sample of a study of T cell responses to AZD1222 COVID-19 vaccine. Measured with immunoSEQ multiplex PCR; TCRdb has only the in-frame clones, and not every one. The data hold around 100,000 clones, with around 87% observed a single time. The input for sequencing was peripheral blood, taken on day 0 of MenACWY control vaccination. These receptors were taken from an adult in good health. Both conserved end residues are part of each CDR3. D genes are given only for firm matches. Part of the rows lack a size; the others show once, few, many or a class for expanded clones.

size	V	J	D	DNA	CDR3
-	TRBV10-3	TRBJ1-3	-	TGTGCCATCAATACCGGGACAGGAAACACCATATATTTT	CAINTGTGNTIYF
-	TRBV6-1	TRBJ2-7	-	TGTGCCAGCAGTGACGACGGGTTAAACTACGAGCAGTACTTC	CASSDDGLNYEQYF
-	TRBV7-3	TRBJ1-1	TRBD1	TGTGCCAGCAGCAGAGGAGACAGGGAGCCAGCTTTCTTT	CASSRGDREPAFF
-	TRBV2	TRBJ1-2	-	TGTGCCAGCAGTGGAGGGAGGGGAATTTATGGCTACACCTTC	CASSGGRGIYGYTF
-	TRBV5-1	TRBJ1-2	-	TGCGCCAGCAGCTCGGGGGACCAGAGCTATGGCTACACCTTC	CASSSGDQSYGYTF
-	TRBV7-9	TRBJ1-3	-	TGTGCCAGCAGCTCGGATTACGACGGTGCGACCATATATTTT	CASSSDYDGATIYF
-	TRBV5-1	TRBJ1-4	-	TGCGCCAGCAGCCCGGGATCAACTAATGAAAAACTGTTTTTT	CASSPGSTNEKLFF
-	TRBV19	TRBJ2-1	-	TGTGCCAGTCGAGGGTCGTGGGGCTTGGGGCCCTACAATGAGCAGTTCTTC	CASRGSWGLGPYNEQFF
-	TRBV4-2	TRBJ2-7	-	TGTGCCAGCAGAGAGGTGGGGGGGGCTTACGAGCAGTACTTC	CASREVGGAYEQYF
-	TRBV3-1/TRBV3-2	TRBJ2-2	-	TGTGCCAGCAGCCAAGATATTGGAACCGGGGAGCTGTTTTTT	CASSQDIGTGELFF
-	TRBV28	TRBJ2-1	-	TGTGCCAGCCGAGTACCCACCGACTACAATGAGCAGTTCTTC	CASRVPTDYNEQFF
once	TRBV19	TRBJ1-4	TRBD1	TGTGCCAGTAGTACACCCCAGACAGGGGGCAATGAAAAACTGTTTTTT	CASSTPQTGGNEKLFF
-	TRBV18	TRBJ2-5	TRBD1	TGTGCCAGCTCACCTCGGACAGGGAGGCCCAAAGAGACCCAGTACTTC	CASSPRTGRPKETQYF
-	TRBV28	TRBJ1-1	TRBD1	TGTGCCAGCAGGGGGACAGGGAAAGCTTTCTTT	CASRGTGKAFF
-	TRBV5-1	TRBJ1-1	-	TGCGCCAGCAGTCGGCTTCAGGGCACTGAAGCTTTCTTT	CASSRLQGTEAFF
-	TRBV12-3/TRBV12-4	TRBJ2-7	-	TGTGCCAGCAGTTTGGAACCCCCCTACGAGCAGTACTTC	CASSLEPPYEQYF
once	TRBV23-1	TRBJ1-5	-	TGCGCCAGCAGTCAATCGAAAGGGGGGCGGGGTAGGCAGCCCCAGCATTTT	CASSQSKGGRGRQPQHF
once	TRBV9	TRBJ2-7	-	TGTGCCAGCAGCTTGGCCCCCCAGGGCGAGCAGTACTTC	CASSLAPQGEQYF
-	TRBV19	TRBJ1-1	TRBD1	TGTGCCAGTAGCGGAACCGGGACAGGGTACACTGAAGCTTTCTTT	CASSGTGTGYTEAFF
-	TRBV7-8	TRBJ1-5	-	TGTGCCAGCAGCCCTCTCACTGGGGGTCAGCCCCAGCATTTT	CASSPLTGGQPQHF
-	TRBV5-5	TRBJ2-2	TRBD2	TGTGCCAGCAGCTTGTTTACTAGCGGGGGAGGGGAGCTGTTTTTT	CASSLFTSGGGELFF
-	TRBV5-1	TRBJ1-2	-	TGCGCCAGCAGCTTCTCTGGACGGGACTATGGCTACACCTTC	CASSFSGRDYGYTF
-	TRBV28	TRBJ1-5	TRBD1	TGTGCCACCAGGGGGTATAGCAATCAGCCCCAGCATTTT	CATRGYSNQPQHF
medium-sized	TRBV4-2	TRBJ2-5	-	TGTGCCAGCAGCCCTTTAGCAGGGGAAGAGACCCAGTACTTC	CASSPLAGEETQYF
-	TRBV11-2	TRBJ2-4	-	TGTGCCAGCAGCCCCCTGAGTTTATCCAAAAACATTCAGTACTTC	CASSPLSLSKNIQYF
once	TRBV7-9	TRBJ2-3	TRBD2	TGTGCCAGCAGCTTCCCGCGGACTAGCATTGGCACAGATACGCAGTATTTT	CASSFPRTSIGTDTQYF
-	TRBV6-5	TRBJ1-1	-	TGTGCCAGCACCCCTTCAAGGACGGGTGAAGCTTTCTTT	CASTPSRTGEAFF
-	TRBV7-9	TRBJ1-6	TRBD1	TGTGCCAGCAGCCAAAGGACAGGGAATTCACCCCTCCACTTT	CASSQRTGNSPLHF
-	TRBV11-2	TRBJ2-3	-	TGTGCCAGCAGTCGACATCACTCAGGGTTGACAGATACGCAGTATTTT	CASSRHHSGLTDTQYF
-	TRBV28	TRBJ1-5	-	TGTGCCAGTTTTTGGGGGTCGGGACGACAGCCCCAGCATTTT	CASFWGSGRQPQHF
-	TRBV28	TRBJ1-1	-	TGTGCCAGCATCAATAACAGGAACACTGAAGCTTTCTTT	CASINNRNTEAFF
-	TRBV18	TRBJ1-5	TRBD1	TGTGCCAGCTCTCCACCAGGGGGTGAGAATCAGCCCCAGCATTTT	CASSPPGGENQPQHF
-	TRBV28	TRBJ2-5	TRBD2	TGTGCCAGCAGTTTGACTAGCGGACTCCAAGAGACCCAGTACTTC	CASSLTSGLQETQYF
-	TRBV7-2	TRBJ2-2	TRBD1	TGTGCCAGCAGCCGCGGGGACAGGGAGGCCGGGGAGCTGTTTTTT	CASSRGDREAGELFF
once	TRBV12-5	TRBJ2-1	TRBD1	TGTGCTAGTGCCGGGACAGAATACAATGAGCAGTTCTTC	CASAGTEYNEQFF